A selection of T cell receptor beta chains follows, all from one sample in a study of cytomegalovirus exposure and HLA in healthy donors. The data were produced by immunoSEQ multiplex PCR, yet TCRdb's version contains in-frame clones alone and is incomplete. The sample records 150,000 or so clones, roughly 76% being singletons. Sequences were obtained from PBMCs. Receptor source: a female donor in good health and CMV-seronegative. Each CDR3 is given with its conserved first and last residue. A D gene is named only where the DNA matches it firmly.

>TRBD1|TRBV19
CASSPHGQGVPSNQPQHF
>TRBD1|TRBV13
CASSFQGAHEQFF
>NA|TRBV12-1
CASSREGSVEQYF
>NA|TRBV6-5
CASRTGGNTEAFF
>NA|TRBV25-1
CASSESPGVYNEQFF
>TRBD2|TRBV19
CASSSLADTYEQYF
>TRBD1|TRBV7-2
CASSSGQGGRGYTF
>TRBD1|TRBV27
CASSLGRDRVVYEQYF
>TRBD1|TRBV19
CAIWTGQLNQPQHF
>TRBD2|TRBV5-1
CASSFSGGAGETQYF
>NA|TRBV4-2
CASSQENSYNSPLHF
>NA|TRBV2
CASSQHVDQPQHF
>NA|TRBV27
CASGKTYEQYF
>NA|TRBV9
CASSASSTGETVVGRRLYGYTF
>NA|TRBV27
CASSFASESYNEQFF
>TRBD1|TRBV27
CASSLGTGFEAFF
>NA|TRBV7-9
CASGPNPYEQYF
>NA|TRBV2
CASSKAAEICEQYF
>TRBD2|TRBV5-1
CASSLGGSEETQYF
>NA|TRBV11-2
CASSFGSLEQYF
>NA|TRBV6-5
CASRSEGAVDTEAFF
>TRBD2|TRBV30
CAWSVASGRPHEQYF
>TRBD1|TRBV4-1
CASSRTGSYNEQFF
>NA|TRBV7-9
CASSSERWNEQFF
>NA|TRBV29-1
CSVSRELSTDTQYF
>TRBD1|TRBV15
CATSREQGGGNQPQHF
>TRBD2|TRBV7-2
CASSFSGGRTDTQYF
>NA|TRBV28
CASSLEGATNEKLFF
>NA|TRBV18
CASSPISSYNEQFF
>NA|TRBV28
CASSPNRNTEAFF
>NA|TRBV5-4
CASSFSSRANSYNEQFF
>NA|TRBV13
CASSFLQGHEQYF
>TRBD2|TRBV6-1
CASTTGAGGHYEQFF
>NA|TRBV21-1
CASSSLVVEYGLDGYTF
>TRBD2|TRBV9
CASSPLGGVTDTQYF
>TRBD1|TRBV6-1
CASSGQGVLNQPQHF
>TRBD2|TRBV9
CAHRALAGGPNEQFF
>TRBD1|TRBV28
CASSLRGQGGPDTQYF
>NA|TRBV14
CASSQLSNEQFF
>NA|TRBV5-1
CASSLLRVAGANVLTF
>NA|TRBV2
CASSDAATLEQYF
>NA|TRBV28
CASSFDRYNQPQHF
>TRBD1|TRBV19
CASSTGQGVIRYTF
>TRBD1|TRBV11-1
CASSNHRGLAEAFF
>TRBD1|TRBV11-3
CASSYGTGLLF
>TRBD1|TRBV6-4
CASSEQGGDTQYF
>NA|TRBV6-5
CASRATVLNEKLFF